One and the same sample provided the 2 T cell receptor beta chains below, sequenced in a study of spatial heterogeneity in lung cancer. The time point denotes: sample taken at primary tumor resection. TCRs were sequenced from unsorted whole RNA of tumor, nontumor lung or PBMC. In TCRdb, the 5' RACE reads were re-called with MiXCR into one record per CDR3 protein. This table has about 82,000 distinct CDR3 sequences, approximately 12% appearing once. This material consisted of PBMCs, taken at surgery. The receptors come from a male donor with early-stage non-small cell lung cancer.

The DNA for the CDR3 is TGTGCCAGTAGTCGATTAATCGGTGGGGTTGCTTTCTTT. As protein: CASSRLIGGVAFF. The chain combines TRBV19 with TRBJ1-1; D is ambiguous. Germline loops: CDR1 LNHDA, CDR2 SQIVND (reference sequence). This CDR3 region has 13 residues. V was shortened by 5 bases and J by 11 bases, with 18 bases between the two germline ends.

This clonotype was seen a few times. V usage is TRBV20-1 and J usage is TRBJ1-2; 8 positions agree with TRBD1. CDR1 and CDR2 from the germline V gene are DFQATT and SNEGSKA (reference sequence). This CDR3 has 16 amino acids. J was trimmed by 1 base and V by 6 bases; bases with no gene match: 13. The CDR3 DNA follows: TGCAGTGCCCCCCCGACCCGGACAGGGCTTAACTATGGCTACACCTTC. Translated: CSAPPTRTGLNYGYTF.